This T cell receptor (beta chain) is drawn from a study of T cell responses to AZD1222 COVID-19 vaccine listed by TCRdb under 2021. Context from the whole study: Because spike-specific TCR depth and breadth did not differ between the two schedules, AZD1222 recipients who got a second dose at roughly 4 weeks were pooled with those who got a second dose at roughly 12 weeks. TCR sequencing was performed for about 250 trial participants, of whom 200 to 220 were given two doses of AZD1222 and around 25 were given two doses of MenACWY control vaccine. Trial participants were enrolled by age into 18-55, 56-69 and 70-plus year subgroups, with about 150, 27 and 61 TCR-sequenced participants respectively.

The CDR3 regions of human TCRbeta chains were subjected to immunosequencing. In the paper's pipeline: TCRs in the repertoires were compared against a reference library of SARS-CoV-2-specific TCRs that had been generated with the MIRA antigen-specificity platform. Breadth meant the fraction of unique TCRs that were SARS-CoV-2-associated, whereas depth meant the fraction of total T cells that were SARS-CoV-2-associated. Using the MIRA data, each spike-specific TCR was mapped to the spike region that the TCR reacts to and placed in a CD4 or CD8 class. Log10-transformed breadth and depth values were compared by one-way ANOVA with Sidak's multiple comparisons tests. Not all clones reach the TCRdb copy of this immuneACCESS table, which keeps in-frame sequences only. Checked studies attribute under half of the gap to unresolved V genes and leave the rest unexplained. The D gene and trimming were derived from the DNA, and the V and J assignments and clone size from that table. In all, the sample holds around 70,000 clones, and about 88% of those were seen once. Of the sample, around 8% is held by the ten largest clones.

Notes on this clone: Its antigen is not yet known. Base-call qualities are not available, and no considerably larger clone is one nucleotide away.

The germline V gene encodes CDR1 LGHNA and CDR2 YNFKEQ. The cysteine opens and the phenylalanine closes a CDR3 of 16 amino acids. Just CDR3 DNA is preserved here, 48 bases in frame from base 1. V is cut by 1 base and J by 6 bases, and the space between the germline ends is 15 bases. Overall results and qualifications from the work: Conclusions about previously exposed vaccinees are limited because only five to seven AZD1222 recipients were SARS-CoV-2 seropositive at baseline. Participants were mostly white British and included more females than males, and it was suggested by the authors that clonal diversity may have been underestimated. The 56-69-year group was small, and its depth increase did not reach significance, likely because of low power. Because no day 14 peak-response samples were available, repertoires were characterized only after the peak T cell response. Epitopes outside the regions mutated in the B.1.351 and B.1.1.7 variants were reportedly recognized by nearly half of the unique spike-specific TCRs. After two AZD1222 doses, spike-specific TCR breadth and depth were significantly higher than at day 0 and than in MenACWY recipients. Vaccine-associated CD4 TCRs spanned the whole spike protein, with dominant responses in regions 160-218 and 743-854.

What the time point label conveys for this sample: baseline before first vaccination. Vaccinee samples came from UK trials COV001 and COV002, including a single-blind randomized controlled phase 2/3 trial of AZD1222 (ChAdOx1 nCoV-19) in healthy adults. For TCRbeta chain sequencing, PBMC samples were collected from trial participants at day 0 and at day 28 after the second dose. The sequencing used peripheral blood, collected on day 0 of AZD1222 vaccination. The chain was built from TRBV4-2 and TRBJ2-2, with TRBD2 as a weak D call on 6 bases. This clonotype originated in an adult in good health. The CDR3 region: CASSQAGAGLAGELFF. The DNA sequence is TGTGCCAGCAGCCAAGCCGGTGCGGGATTGGCCGGGGAGCTGTTTTTT.